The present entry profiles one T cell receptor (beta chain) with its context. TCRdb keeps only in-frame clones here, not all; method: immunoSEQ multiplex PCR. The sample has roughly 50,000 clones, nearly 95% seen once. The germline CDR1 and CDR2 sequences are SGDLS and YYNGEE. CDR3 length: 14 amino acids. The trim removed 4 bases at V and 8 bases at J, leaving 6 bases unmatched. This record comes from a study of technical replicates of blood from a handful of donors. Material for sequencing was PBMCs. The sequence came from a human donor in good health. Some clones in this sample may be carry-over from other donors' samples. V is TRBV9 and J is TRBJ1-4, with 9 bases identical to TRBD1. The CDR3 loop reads CASSNRDRAEKLFF. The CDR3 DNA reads TGTGCCAGCAGCAACCGGGACAGGGCGGAAAAACTGTTTTTT.